This T cell receptor (beta chain) was sequenced in a study of brain T cells in children with intractable seizures. The study, taken as a whole, reports: HCMV serostatus was not known, and viral specificity came from CDR3 similarity only. Clones missing pre-surgery may reflect undersampling of that blood sample.

V gave up 7 bases and J gave up 3 bases, with 13 bases separating them. The CDR3 covers 14 residues. Germline V gene sequence: CDR1 SNHLY, CDR2 FYNNEI. Sequencing was limited to surgery cases with top T cell transcript signatures in brain tissue. This table comes from immunoSEQ multiplex PCR, and its TCRdb copy is limited to in-frame clones, with some not included. Of some 80,000 clones listed, around nine tenths are singletons. About this clone itself: Its antigen is not known.

V is TRBV2 and J is TRBJ2-1; D is uncertain. This clonotype was sampled from a girl aged 2-10 years with Rasmussen encephalitis and intractable seizures. This specimen consisted of peripheral blood, obtained at surgery. CDR3 loop: CASIDTGYYNEQFF. Written as DNA, the CDR3 is TGTGCCAGCATTGACACGGGTTACTACAATGAGCAGTTCTTC.